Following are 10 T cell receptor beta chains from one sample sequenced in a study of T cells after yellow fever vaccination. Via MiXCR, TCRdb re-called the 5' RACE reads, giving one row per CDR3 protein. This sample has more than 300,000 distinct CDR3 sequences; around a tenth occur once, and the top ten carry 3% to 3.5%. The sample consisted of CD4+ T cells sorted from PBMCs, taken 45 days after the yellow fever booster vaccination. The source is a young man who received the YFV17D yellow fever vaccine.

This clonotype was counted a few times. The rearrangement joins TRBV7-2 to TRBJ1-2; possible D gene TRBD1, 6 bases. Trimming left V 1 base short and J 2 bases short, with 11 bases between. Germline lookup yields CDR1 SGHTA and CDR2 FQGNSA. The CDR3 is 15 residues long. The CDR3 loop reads CASSLDLGGNYGYTF. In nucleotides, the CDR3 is TGTGCCAGCAGCTTAGATCTAGGGGGGAACTATGGCTACACCTTC. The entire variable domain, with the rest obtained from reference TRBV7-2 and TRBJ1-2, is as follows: GAGVSQSPSNKVTEKGKDVELRCDPISGHTALYWYRQSLGQGLEFLIYFQGNSAPDKSGLPSDRFSAERTGGSVSTLTIQRTQQEDSAVYLCASSLDLGGNYGYTFGSGTRLTVV.

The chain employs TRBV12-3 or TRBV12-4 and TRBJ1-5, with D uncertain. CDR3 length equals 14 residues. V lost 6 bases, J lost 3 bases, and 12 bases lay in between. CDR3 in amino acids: CASRNGILNQPQHF. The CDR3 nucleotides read TGTGCCAGCAGAAACGGGATCCTCAATCAGCCCCAGCATTTT.

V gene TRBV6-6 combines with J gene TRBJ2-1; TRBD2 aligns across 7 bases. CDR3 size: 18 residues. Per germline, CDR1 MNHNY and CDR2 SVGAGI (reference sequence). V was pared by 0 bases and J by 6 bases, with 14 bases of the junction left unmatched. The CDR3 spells CASSYSKPGTNRVNEQFF. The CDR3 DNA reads TGTGCCAGCAGTTACTCGAAGCCCGGGACTAATCGGGTCAATGAGCAGTTCTTC.

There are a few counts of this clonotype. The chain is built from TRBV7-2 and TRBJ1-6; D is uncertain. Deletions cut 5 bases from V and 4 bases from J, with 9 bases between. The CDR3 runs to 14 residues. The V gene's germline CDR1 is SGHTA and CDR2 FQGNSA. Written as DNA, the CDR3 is TGTGCCAGCAGCCCCCAGCTTTATAATTCACCCCTCCACTTT. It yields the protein CASSPQLYNSPLHF.

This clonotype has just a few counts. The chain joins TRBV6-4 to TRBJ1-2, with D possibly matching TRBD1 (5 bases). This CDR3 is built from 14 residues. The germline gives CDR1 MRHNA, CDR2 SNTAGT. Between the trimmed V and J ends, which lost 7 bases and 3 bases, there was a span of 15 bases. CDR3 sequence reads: CASMKAQDYYGYTF. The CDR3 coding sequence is TGTGCCAGCATGAAAGCACAGGATTACTATGGCTACACCTTC.

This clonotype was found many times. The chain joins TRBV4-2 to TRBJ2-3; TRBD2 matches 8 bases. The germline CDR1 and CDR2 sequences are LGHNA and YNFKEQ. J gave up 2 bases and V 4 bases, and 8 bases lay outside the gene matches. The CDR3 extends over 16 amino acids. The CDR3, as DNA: TGTGCCAGCAGCCTCGGTCGGGGGGGGAACACAGATACGCAGTATTTT. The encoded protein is CASSLGRGGNTDTQYF.

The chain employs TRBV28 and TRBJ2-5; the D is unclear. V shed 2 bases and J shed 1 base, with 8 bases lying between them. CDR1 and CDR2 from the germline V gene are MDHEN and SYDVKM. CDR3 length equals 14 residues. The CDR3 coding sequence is TGTGCCAGCAGTTTAGTCGGCTTCCAAGAGACCCAGTACTTC. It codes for CASSLVGFQETQYF.

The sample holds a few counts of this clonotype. In DNA form, the CDR3 reads TGCGCCAGCAGTAATAGCGGACAAGAGACCCAGTACTTC. It is translated as CASSNSGQETQYF. The rearrangement joins TRBV5-1 to TRBJ2-5; D is possibly TRBD2 (6 bases). CDR1 is SGHRS and CDR2 is YFSETQ in the germline V gene. The V and J ends lost 5 bases and 2 bases respectively, with 10 bases between them. The CDR3 runs to 13 residues. Together with reference TRBV5-1 and TRBJ2-5, the CDR3 gives the full variable domain: KAGVTQTPRYLIKTRGQQVTLSCSPISGHRSVSWYQQTPGQGLQFLFEYFSETQRNKGNFPGRFSGRQFSNSRSEMNVSTLELGDSALYLCASSNSGQETQYFGPGTRLLVL.

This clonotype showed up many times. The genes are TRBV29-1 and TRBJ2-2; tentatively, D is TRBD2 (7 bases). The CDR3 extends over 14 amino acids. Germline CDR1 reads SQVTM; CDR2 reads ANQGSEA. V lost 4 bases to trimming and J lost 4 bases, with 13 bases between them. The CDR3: CSVARGAGTGELFF. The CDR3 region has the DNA TGCAGCGTTGCTCGGGGGGCGGGCACCGGGGAGCTGTTTTTT.

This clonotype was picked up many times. The CDR3 sequence: CASSQRQGDEQYV. CDR3 nucleotides: TGCGCCAGCAGCCAGAGACAGGGGGACGAGCAGTACGTC. The chain links TRBV4-1 to TRBJ2-7; 9 bases map to TRBD1. With 3 bases clipped from V and 5 bases from J, the junction kept 2 bases outside the gene matches. Germline lookup yields CDR1 MGHRA and CDR2 YSYEKL. The CDR3 spans 13 residues.